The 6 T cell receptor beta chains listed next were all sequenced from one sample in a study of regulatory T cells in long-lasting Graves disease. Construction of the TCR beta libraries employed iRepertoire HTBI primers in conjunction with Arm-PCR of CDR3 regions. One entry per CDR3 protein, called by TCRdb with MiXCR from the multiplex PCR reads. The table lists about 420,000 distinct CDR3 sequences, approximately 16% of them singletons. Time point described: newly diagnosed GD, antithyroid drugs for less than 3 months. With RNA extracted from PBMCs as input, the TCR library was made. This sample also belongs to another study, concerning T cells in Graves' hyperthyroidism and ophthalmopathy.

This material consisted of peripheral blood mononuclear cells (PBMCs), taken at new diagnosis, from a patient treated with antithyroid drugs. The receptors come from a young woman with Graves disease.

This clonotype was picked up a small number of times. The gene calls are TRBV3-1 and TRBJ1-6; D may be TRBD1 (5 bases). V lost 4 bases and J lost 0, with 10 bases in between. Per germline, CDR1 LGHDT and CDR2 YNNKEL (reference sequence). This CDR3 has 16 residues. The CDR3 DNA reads TGTGCCAGCAGCCGAGACAGTGGCTCCTATAATTCACCCCTCCACTTT. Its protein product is CASSRDSGSYNSPLHF. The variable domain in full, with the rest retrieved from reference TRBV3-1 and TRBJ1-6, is DTAVSQTPKYLVTQMGNDKSIKCEQNLGHDTMYWYKQDSKKFLKIMFSYNNKELIINETVPNRFSPKSPDKAHLNLHINSLELGDSAVYFCASSRDSGSYNSPLHFGNGTRLTVT.

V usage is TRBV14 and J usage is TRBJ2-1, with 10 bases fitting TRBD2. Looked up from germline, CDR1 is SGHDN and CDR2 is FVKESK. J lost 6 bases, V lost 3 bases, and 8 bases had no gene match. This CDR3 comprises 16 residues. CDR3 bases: TGTGCCAGCAGCCATCCAACTAGCGGGGTTATCAATGAGCAGTTCTTC. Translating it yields CASSHPTSGVINEQFF.

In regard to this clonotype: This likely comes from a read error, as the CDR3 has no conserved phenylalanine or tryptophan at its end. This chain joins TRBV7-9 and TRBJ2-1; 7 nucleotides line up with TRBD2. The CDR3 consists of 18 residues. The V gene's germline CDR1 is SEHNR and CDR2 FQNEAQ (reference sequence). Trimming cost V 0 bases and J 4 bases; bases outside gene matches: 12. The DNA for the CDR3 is TGTGCCAGCAGCTTAGCCCCCCCTAGCGGCGATAAGTACAATGAGCAGTTCCTC. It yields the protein CASSLAPPSGDKYNEQFL.

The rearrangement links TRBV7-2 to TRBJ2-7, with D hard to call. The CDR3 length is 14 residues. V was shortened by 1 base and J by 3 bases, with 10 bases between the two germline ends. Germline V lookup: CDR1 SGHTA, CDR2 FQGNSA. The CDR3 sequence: CASSLVRVDYEQYF. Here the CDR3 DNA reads TGTGCCAGCAGCTTAGTCCGGGTAGACTACGAGCAGTACTTC.

The CDR3 region is CASSFLGLAATDTQYF. CDR3 DNA: TGTGCCAGCAGCTTTTTGGGACTAGCGGCCACAGATACGCAGTATTTT. The chain links TRBV7-9 to TRBJ2-3, with 11 positions matching TRBD2. V shed 3 bases, J shed 2 bases, and the junction held 4 bases outside the gene matches. Germline lookup yields CDR1 SEHNR and CDR2 FQNEAQ (reference sequence). This CDR3 region has 16 residues.

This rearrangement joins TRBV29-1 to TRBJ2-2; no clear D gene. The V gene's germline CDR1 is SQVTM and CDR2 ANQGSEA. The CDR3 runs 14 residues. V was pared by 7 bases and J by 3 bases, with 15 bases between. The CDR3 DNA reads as TGCAGCGGCTTTCCGGACCGAGACACCGGGGAGCTGTTTTTT. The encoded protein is CSGFPDRDTGELFF.